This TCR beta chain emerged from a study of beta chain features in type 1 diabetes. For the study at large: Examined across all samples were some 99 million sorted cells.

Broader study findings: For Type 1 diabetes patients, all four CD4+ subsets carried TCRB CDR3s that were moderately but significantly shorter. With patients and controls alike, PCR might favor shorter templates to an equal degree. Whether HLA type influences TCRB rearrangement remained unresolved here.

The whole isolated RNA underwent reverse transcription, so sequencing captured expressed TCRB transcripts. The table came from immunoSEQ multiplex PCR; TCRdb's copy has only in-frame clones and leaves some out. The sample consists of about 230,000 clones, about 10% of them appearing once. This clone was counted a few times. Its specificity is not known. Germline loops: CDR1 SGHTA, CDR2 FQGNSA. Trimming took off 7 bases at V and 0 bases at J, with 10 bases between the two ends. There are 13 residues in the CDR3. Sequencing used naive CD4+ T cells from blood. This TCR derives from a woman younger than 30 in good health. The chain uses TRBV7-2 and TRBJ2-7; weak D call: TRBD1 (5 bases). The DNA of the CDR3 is TGTGCCAGCAATCAGGGTACCTCCTACGAGCAGTACTTC. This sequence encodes CASNQGTSYEQYF.